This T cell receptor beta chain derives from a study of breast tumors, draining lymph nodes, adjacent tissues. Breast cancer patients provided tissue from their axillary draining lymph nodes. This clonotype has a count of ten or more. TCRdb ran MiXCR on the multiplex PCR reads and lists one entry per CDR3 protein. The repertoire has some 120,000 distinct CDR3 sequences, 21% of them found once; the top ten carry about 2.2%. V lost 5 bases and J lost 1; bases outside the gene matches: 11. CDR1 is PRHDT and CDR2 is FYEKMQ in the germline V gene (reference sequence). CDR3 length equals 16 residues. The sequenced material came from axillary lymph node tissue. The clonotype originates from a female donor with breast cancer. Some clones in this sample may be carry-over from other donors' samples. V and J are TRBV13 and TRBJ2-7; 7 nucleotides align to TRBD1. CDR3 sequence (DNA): TGTGCCAGCAGCCAAGGGACAGCCTGGGGGTCCTACGAGCAGTACTTC. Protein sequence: CASSQGTAWGSYEQYF. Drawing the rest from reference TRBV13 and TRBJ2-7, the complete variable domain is AAGVIQSPRHLIKEKRETATLKCYPIPRHDTVYWYQQGPGQDPQFLISFYEKMQSDKGSIPDRFSAQQFSDYHSELNMSSLELGDSALYFCASSQGTAWGSYEQYFGPGTRLTVT.